Listed below are T cell receptor beta chains from one sample, sequenced in a study of T cell responses to AZD1222 COVID-19 vaccine. The protocol was immunoSEQ multiplex PCR, while the TCRdb copy is restricted to in-frame clones and leaves out a portion. The table lists approximately 200,000 clones, roughly 90% of them singletons, with around 3.5% in the top ten. Material: peripheral blood, obtained 28 days after the second AZD1222 dose. The receptor set was obtained from an adult who received the AZD1222 COVID-19 vaccine. The CDR3 runs from the conserved cysteine through the conserved F or W. Fields, in order: J gene, D gene, clone size, V gene, CDR3 protein, CDR3 DNA. The D gene is left open where the match is weak. Only some rows state a clone size, as once, few, many or a class for expanded clones.

TRBJ1-1	NA	NA	TRBV5-4	CASSLGGLGGTEAFF	TGTGCCAGCAGCTTGGGAGGTCTAGGGGGCACTGAAGCTTTCTTT
TRBJ2-6	NA	once	TRBV28	CASSPQGSSGANVLTF	TGTGCCAGCAGTCCCCAGGGGAGCTCTGGGGCCAACGTCCTGACTTTC
TRBJ1-4	NA	NA	TRBV7-6	CASSLGGTRGEKLFF	TGTGCCAGCAGCTTAGGAGGGACCAGGGGTGAAAAACTGTTTTTT
TRBJ2-6	TRBD1	NA	TRBV9	CASSVRQGSGANVLTF	TGTGCCAGCAGCGTGAGACAGGGATCTGGGGCCAACGTCCTGACTTTC
TRBJ2-1	NA	once	TRBV29-1	CSVKLLYNEQFF	TGCAGCGTGAAGCTTCTCTACAATGAGCAGTTCTTC
TRBJ2-7	TRBD2	NA	TRBV9	CASSLEAGGAYEQYF	TGTGCCAGCAGCCTAGAAGCGGGAGGTGCCTACGAGCAGTACTTC
TRBJ2-5	TRBD1	NA	TRBV12-3/TRBV12-4	CASSLTGVVTQYF	TGTGCCAGCAGTTTGACAGGGGTGGTGACCCAGTACTTC
TRBJ2-3	NA	NA	TRBV7-3	CASSLSAPGHTDTQYF	TGTGCCAGCAGCTTATCGGCGCCAGGGCACACAGATACGCAGTATTTT
TRBJ2-6	TRBD1	NA	TRBV7-7	CASSFGPGQGGSGANVLTF	TGTGCTAGCAGCTTCGGACCGGGACAGGGGGGCTCTGGGGCCAACGTCCTGACTTTC
TRBJ1-4	TRBD1	NA	TRBV11-2	CASSRDRVGEKLFF	TGTGCCAGCAGCCGCGACAGGGTGGGTGAAAAACTGTTTTTT
TRBJ2-3	NA	NA	TRBV27	CASSWGRISSRTDTQYF	TGTGCCAGCAGTTGGGGGAGGATTAGCAGCCGCACAGATACGCAGTATTTT
TRBJ2-5	NA	NA	TRBV5-6	CASSLKLVGPETQYF	TGTGCCAGCAGCTTGAAGCTAGTCGGTCCCGAGACCCAGTACTTC
TRBJ2-5	NA	NA	TRBV10-3	CAISGRTAQETQYF	TGTGCCATCAGTGGACGGACAGCCCAAGAGACCCAGTACTTC
TRBJ1-1	NA	NA	TRBV27	CASSWVKGSTEAFF	TGTGCCAGCAGTTGGGTGAAAGGGAGCACTGAAGCTTTCTTT
TRBJ1-5	NA	once	TRBV2	CASSDRWNQPQHF	TGTGCCAGCAGTGATAGGTGGAATCAGCCCCAGCATTTT
TRBJ2-5	TRBD2	NA	TRBV2	CASSAGRAWETQYF	TGTGCCAGCAGTGCCGGGAGGGCCTGGGAGACCCAGTACTTC
TRBJ2-1	NA	NA	TRBV5-1	CASSLRTGGNEQFF	TGCGCCAGCAGCTTGAGGACAGGAGGGAATGAGCAGTTCTTC
TRBJ2-2	TRBD2	NA	TRBV11-2	CASSLVVGGLPNTGELFF	TGTGCCAGCAGCTTAGTGGTTGGGGGACTACCGAACACCGGGGAGCTGTTTTTT
TRBJ2-3	NA	NA	TRBV5-1	CASSLTAGASTQYF	TGCGCCAGCAGCTTAACTGCCGGGGCATCGACGCAGTATTTT
TRBJ2-1	NA	few	TRBV25-1	CASSTPGTVNEQFF	TGTGCCAGCAGTACCCCGGGGACGGTCAATGAGCAGTTCTTC
TRBJ2-7	TRBD2	NA	TRBV3-1/TRBV3-2	CASGGLAGTYYEQYF	TGTGCCAGCGGAGGGTTAGCGGGAACCTACTACGAGCAGTACTTC
TRBJ1-2	TRBD1	NA	TRBV12-3/TRBV12-4	CASRPGQGHGYTF	TGTGCCAGCAGGCCGGGACAGGGACATGGCTACACCTTC
TRBJ2-7	NA	medium-sized	TRBV5-5	CASSLGTLTYEQYF	TGTGCCAGCAGCCTCGGGACACTTACCTACGAGCAGTACTTC
TRBJ2-5	TRBD2	NA	TRBV4-3	CASSQRTSGTETQYF	TGCGCCAGCAGCCAACGGACTAGCGGAACGGAGACCCAGTACTTC
TRBJ1-5	TRBD1	NA	TRBV18	CASSRTGPNQPQHF	TGTGCCAGCTCTAGGACAGGGCCCAATCAGCCCCAGCATTTT
TRBJ2-5	NA	NA	TRBV5-1	CASSVSSQETQYF	TGCGCCAGCAGCGTATCTAGCCAGGAGACCCAGTACTTC
TRBJ2-1	NA	NA	TRBV12-5	CASGLAPLMGGSYNEQFF	TGTGCTAGTGGTTTGGCCCCCTTAATGGGGGGCTCCTACAATGAGCAGTTCTTC
TRBJ2-7	NA	NA	TRBV5-1	CASSLEGARNNEQYF	TGCGCCAGCAGCTTGGAGGGAGCCCGTAATAACGAGCAGTACTTC
TRBJ2-4	NA	NA	TRBV5-1	CASSLDGFKNIQYF	TGCGCCAGCAGCTTGGACGGGTTTAAAAACATTCAGTACTTC
TRBJ1-4	TRBD1	NA	TRBV5-1	CASSGGTGAPPNEKLFF	TGCGCCAGCAGCGGGGGGACAGGGGCGCCGCCTAATGAAAAACTGTTTTTT
TRBJ1-1	NA	NA	TRBV28	CASSLRKDTEAFF	TGTGCCAGCAGTCTCAGGAAAGACACTGAAGCTTTCTTT
TRBJ2-3	NA	few	TRBV11-2	CASSFEPRLRTDTQYF	TGTGCCAGCAGCTTTGAGCCCAGGCTTCGCACAGATACGCAGTATTTT
TRBJ2-4	TRBD1	NA	TRBV11-3	CASSLDLRDSKNIQYF	TGTGCCAGCAGCTTAGACCTTCGGGACAGTAAAAACATTCAGTACTTC
TRBJ1-2	NA	NA	TRBV5-8	CASSSQPVGYTF	TGTGCCAGCAGCTCCCAACCGGTAGGCTACACCTTC
TRBJ2-2	TRBD1	NA	TRBV19	CAIDRATNTGELFF	TGTGCCATCGACAGGGCGACGAACACCGGGGAGCTGTTTTTT
TRBJ1-2	NA	NA	TRBV5-4	CASSFQGGSYGYTF	TGTGCCAGCAGCTTCCAAGGGGGGAGCTATGGCTACACCTTC
TRBJ1-2	NA	NA	TRBV3-1/TRBV3-2	CASSPGWGPSYGYTF	TGTGCCAGCAGCCCCGGATGGGGGCCATCCTATGGCTACACCTTC
TRBJ2-3	TRBD2	NA	TRBV9	CASSVDVAGGGTDTQYF	TGTGCCAGCAGCGTAGATGTGGCGGGAGGGGGGACAGATACGCAGTATTTT
TRBJ1-6	NA	once	TRBV6-5	CASKFWQGGSPLHF	TGTGCCAGCAAATTTTGGCAGGGCGGCTCACCCCTCCACTTT
TRBJ2-1	NA	NA	TRBV6-1	CASSEAYGVVWNEQFF	TGTGCCAGCAGTGAAGCGTATGGGGTGGTGTGGAATGAGCAGTTCTTC
TRBJ2-3	TRBD2	NA	TRBV5-4	CASSPAGLAGSTDTQYF	TGTGCCAGCAGCCCGGCAGGACTAGCGGGCAGCACAGATACGCAGTATTTT
TRBJ1-4	NA	NA	TRBV5-1	CASSLGPLNEKLFF	TGCGCCAGCAGCTTAGGCCCCTTAAATGAAAAACTGTTTTTT
TRBJ1-5	NA	once	TRBV10-2	CASSVGNQPQHF	TGCGCCAGCAGTGTCGGCAATCAGCCCCAGCATTTT
TRBJ1-1	NA	once	TRBV11-3	CASSLQGDTEAFF	TGTGCCAGCAGCTTACAAGGGGACACTGAAGCTTTCTTT